This T cell receptor (beta chain) was observed in a study of cytomegalovirus exposure and HLA in healthy donors. Study-level information: In an earlier analysis, 90 million to 130 million unique TCR beta sequences were found from approximately 190 million T cells.

CDR3 size: 14 residues. Germline V gives CDR1 MDHEN, CDR2 SYDVKM. Germline trimming cut 5 bases from V and 6 bases from J; bases unmatched to any gene: 5. PCR was performed using 60 Vbeta and 13 Jbeta primers. Assay used: immunoSEQ multiplex PCR; TCRdb lists only in-frame clones, some missing. This sample's clone table lists around 200,000 clones. A remark on this clone: Its antigen is currently unknown.

Study findings and constraints: A later analysis reportedly found fewer N-insertions in an Asian-associated ancestry cluster than the roughly 670-donor mean. At a 0.05 false discovery rate, a later analysis found around 15,000 TCR beta sequences to be associated with HLA alleles.

Sequences were obtained from PBMCs. V is TRBV28 and J is TRBJ1-2; 11 bases align to TRBD1. This clonotype was obtained from a woman aged 25-40 years in good health and CMV-seropositive. The CDR3 loop is CASSPGQGANGYTF. CDR3 DNA: TGTGCCAGCAGTCCCGGACAGGGGGCGAATGGCTACACCTTC.